The clone carrying this TCR beta chain showed up many times. Its matching antigen is unknown. From about 0.4 ug of RNA, a library with molecular barcoded alpha/delta and beta/gamma adaptors was made. TCRdb passed the reads through MiXCR, listing each CDR3 protein once. The sample shows 100,000 to 150,000 distinct CDR3 sequences, approximately 12% of them seen only once. The CDR3 is made up of 15 amino acids. V gave up 6 bases and J gave up 6 bases, with 21 bases separating them. Germline V lookup: CDR1 DFQATT, CDR2 SNEGSKA (reference sequence). This sample was taken from a study of read filtering for tumor transcriptome and immune sequencing. Study findings and constraints: Dropping single-read clonotypes raised IR-seq and RNA-seq shared-clonotype correlation.

Bone marrow was sampled from every patient at the time of active disease. The V and J genes are TRBV20-1 and TRBJ2-1, with D possibly TRBD1 on 5 matching bases. The specimen sequenced was a population of CD138-negative cells sorted from bone marrow. The receptor comes from a donor aged 40 or older with multiple myeloma. The CDR3 loop reads CSAEKGQVASNEQFF. Here the CDR3 DNA reads TGCAGTGCCGAAAAGGGGCAGGTAGCCTCCAATGAGCAGTTCTTC.